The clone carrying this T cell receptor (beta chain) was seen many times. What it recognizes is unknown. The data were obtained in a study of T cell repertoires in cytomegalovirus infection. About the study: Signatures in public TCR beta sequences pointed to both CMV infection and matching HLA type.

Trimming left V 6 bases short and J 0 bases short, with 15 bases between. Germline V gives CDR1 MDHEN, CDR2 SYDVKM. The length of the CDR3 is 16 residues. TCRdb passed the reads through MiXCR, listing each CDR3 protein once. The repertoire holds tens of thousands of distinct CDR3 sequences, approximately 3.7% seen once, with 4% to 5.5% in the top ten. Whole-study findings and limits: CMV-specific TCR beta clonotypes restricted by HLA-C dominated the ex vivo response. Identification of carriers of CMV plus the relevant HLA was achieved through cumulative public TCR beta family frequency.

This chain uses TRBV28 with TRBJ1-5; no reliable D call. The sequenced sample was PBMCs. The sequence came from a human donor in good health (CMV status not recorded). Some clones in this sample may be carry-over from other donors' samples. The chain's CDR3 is CASSLGGIYSNQPQHF. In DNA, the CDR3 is TGTGCCAGCAGCCTCGGTGGGATTTATAGCAATCAGCCCCAGCATTTT.